This TCR beta chain stems from a study of T cells after yellow fever vaccination (dated by TCRdb to about 2019). At the level of the whole study: The SMART-Seq v4 Ultra Low Input RNA kit was used to prepare libraries from fractions with low cell numbers. Bulk TCR alpha and beta repertoires were sequenced longitudinally to track T-cell clones before and after primary and booster YFV17D yellow fever vaccination. Two healthy male donors made up the cohort, one aged 18 to 29 years and the other aged 30 to 40 years. Blood was collected at multiple timepoints before and after primary and secondary immunization, and bulk PBMC replicates and cell subsets were isolated. Study-wide findings and limitations: Because abundant contaminating clonotypes from the bulk population could be contained in FACS-sorted repertoires, computational filtering was required. Most clones expanded after primary vaccination (almost 97% of CD4 and approximately 86% of CD8) were re-detected after the booster, suggesting that broad memory maintenance occurred. Only a couple of donors were included in the study, so the extent to which the findings can be generalized is limited. The secondary T-cell response was found to be weaker but faster than the primary response, with a peak reached on day 5 rather than on day 15. A small share of clonotypes was detected in both CD4 and CD8 compartments, with the overlap likely arising from convergent recombination.

TCRdb shows the sequencer as Illumina NovaSeq 6000. TCR cDNA was synthesized by 5'RACE template switching, which introduced a universal primer site and unique molecular identifiers. Priming of cDNA synthesis was performed from both the TCR alpha and TCR beta constant segments. Two PCR steps were used to amplify libraries, with sample barcodes and sequencing adapters being added in the second step. Sequencing of libraries was done on Illumina HiSeq 2500 (2x100 bp) or NovaSeq (2x150 bp). From the authors' description of their analysis: Demultiplexing of reads and collapsing into UMI consensus sequences were performed with MIGEC, and V(D)J alignment was carried out with MiXCR. Vaccine-responding clonotypes were defined with edgeR using replicate PBMC samples, requiring FDR below 0.01 and a log2 fold change above 5 up to day 15. Bulk clonotypes were assigned CD4 or CD8 identity according to which sequenced CD4 or CD8 repertoire held them at higher abundance. Clones were called with MiXCR by TCRdb after fastp trimmed the public reads at Q25, and only in-frame beta chains were retained. Every entry covers one CDR3 protein and lists the most common genes and DNA from its rows. TCRdb assigned the V and J calls; the authors' analysis was not used. Counted in this sample were 400,000 or so distinct CDR3 sequences; around 19% of them appeared once. The top ten clones comprise 15% to 20% of the sample.

Of note for this clonotype: What this receptor recognizes is not known. No much larger clone is present one base from it, and per-base qualities are unavailable.

The treatment or condition label here, explained by the study, means: live attenuated yellow fever vaccine strain. At each blood-draw timepoint, two biological replicates of bulk PBMCs were obtained. PBMCs were isolated from peripheral blood using a standard Ficoll-Paque protocol. TriZol was used to extract RNA from bulk PBMCs, from CD4 and CD8 fractions, and from dextramer-positive and dextramer-negative fractions. Unmatched junction bases come to 11, with V trimmed by 9 bases and J by 2 bases. The CDR3 runs 17 residues from the cysteine to the phenylalanine. The read is trimmed to its CDR3 DNA, 51 bases read in frame from base 1. CDR1 KGHDR and CDR2 SFDVKD are derived from the germline V gene.

The clonotype was recovered from a young man who received the YFV17D yellow fever vaccine. Here the chain combines TRBV24-1 and TRBJ1-6, with 8 bases matching TRBD1. The input for sequencing was PBMCs, taken before the yellow fever booster vaccination. The CDR3 here reads CATRDNEGQAYNSPLHF. The base sequence is TGTGCCACCCGAGACAACGAGGGACAGGCCTATAATTCACCCCTCCACTTT.